Following are 13 T cell receptor beta chains from one sample sequenced in a study of T cell changes during pregnancy in multiple sclerosis. Clones were sequenced by immunoSEQ multiplex PCR, and TCRdb holds only the in-frame ones, with some missing. There are 69,000 or so clones in the sample; approximately 90% occur only once, and 1.4% lies in the top ten. The sequencing here drew on peripheral blood, taken in the third trimester of pregnancy. These receptor sequences come from a female donor with multiple sclerosis, enrolled in a pregnancy study.

This clone was counted between two and nine times. V and J are TRBV6-1 and TRBJ1-1; D unresolved. CDR3 size: 13 residues. Germline loops: CDR1 MNHNS, CDR2 SASEGT. Deletions cut 11 bases from V and 8 bases from J, with 21 bases between. CDR3 amino acids: CAVSPLSGEEAFF. DNA for the CDR3: TGTGCCGTCTCCCCCCTGTCCGGGGAGGAAGCTTTCTTT.

The V call is TRBV19, the J call TRBJ1-5; 9 nucleotides align to TRBD1. Germline-derived CDR1 and CDR2 are LNHDA and SQIVND (reference sequence). V lost 2 bases and J lost 5; bases outside the gene matches: 1. This CDR3 comprises 14 residues. CDR3 loop: CASSIRTGDQPQHF. The CDR3 coding sequence is TGTGCCAGTAGTATAAGGACAGGGGATCAGCCCCAGCATTTT.

In the case of this clone: The same CDR3 also results from other DNA sequences found in this sample. The chain has TRBV2 and TRBJ2-7, with D possibly matching TRBD1 (5 bases). Germline V lookup: CDR1 SNHLY, CDR2 FYNNEI. This CDR3 is built from 14 residues. V was trimmed by 6 bases and J by 0 bases, leaving 12 bases between them. Here the CDR3 DNA reads TGTGCCAGCAGCGATCAGGGCCTCTCCTACGAGCAGTACTTC. It specifies CASSDQGLSYEQYF.

V and J are TRBV15 and TRBJ1-5; possibly TRBD1 for D (5 bases). The CDR3 extends over 16 amino acids. Per the germline V gene, CDR1 is LNHNV and CDR2 is YYDKDF (reference sequence). With 0 bases removed from V and 5 bases from J, the gap between germline ends came to 14 bases. CDR3 sequence reads: CATSREGGWFDQPQHF. As DNA, the CDR3 is TGTGCCACCAGCAGAGAGGGGGGGTGGTTTGATCAGCCCCAGCATTTT.

The V call is TRBV4-3, the J call TRBJ2-5, with 7 bases that match TRBD2. Germline loops: CDR1 LGHNA, CDR2 YSLEER. The length of the CDR3 is 16 residues. The J segment lost 7 bases and the V segment lost 1 base, leaving 12 bases of the junction unmatched. The CDR3 DNA sequence: TGCGCCAGCAGCCAAGTCTGGCTAGCGGACACGGGGACCCAGTACTTC. This sequence encodes CASSQVWLADTGTQYF.

V is TRBV6-5 and J is TRBJ2-3; 10 positions match TRBD2. The germline V gene has CDR1 MNHEY and CDR2 SVGAGI. This CDR3 has 15 amino acids. V shed 5 bases and J 2 bases; nucleotides not matched to a gene: 4. CDR3 sequence: CASSPTSGATDTQYF. CDR3 nucleotides: TGTGCCAGCAGTCCCACTAGCGGGGCCACAGATACGCAGTATTTT.

The gene calls are TRBV5-1 and TRBJ2-5, with 10 nucleotides matching TRBD1. The germline CDR1 and CDR2 sequences are SGHRS and YFSETQ. CDR3 length: 14 residues. With V trimmed by 5 bases and J by 3 bases, 4 bases remained unmatched. CDR3 DNA sequence: TGCGCCAGCAGATCCGGGACAGGGGAAGAGACCCAGTACTTC. Protein product: CASRSGTGEETQYF.

The chain combines TRBV6-6 with TRBJ1-2; D call uncertain. Deletions cut 6 bases from V and 0 bases from J, with 11 bases between. In germline, CDR1 is MNHNY, CDR2 SVGAGI (reference sequence). The CDR3 has 14 amino acids. The DNA of the CDR3 is TGTGCCAGCAGCTACAGTAGTTCTAACTATGGCTACACCTTC. This encodes CASSYSSSNYGYTF.

The genes are TRBV30 and TRBJ1-5, with 7 bases identical to TRBD1. This CDR3 is built from 13 residues. V trimming: 7 bases; J trimming: 4 bases; junction bases outside the gene matches: 7. In germline, CDR1 is GTSNPN, CDR2 SVGIG (reference sequence). The CDR3 DNA follows: TGTGCCTTAGGACAGGATGGAAATCAGCCCCAGCATTTT. Amino acid sequence: CALGQDGNQPQHF.

The chain combines TRBV18 with TRBJ1-2; TRBD1 is a possible D gene (5 bases). With 6 bases removed from V and 4 bases from J, the gap between germline ends came to 12 bases. Per germline, CDR1 KGHSH and CDR2 LQKENI. CDR3 length: 13 amino acids. CDR3 nucleotides: TGTGCCAGCTCCGGGGGGACGGTCTATGGCTACACCTTC. It specifies CASSGGTVYGYTF.

The rearrangement links TRBV5-1 to TRBJ1-2; 8 nucleotides line up with TRBD1. V was clipped by 0 bases and J by 3 bases; unmatched bases: 1. The CDR3 runs 14 residues. Germline values: CDR1 SGHRS, CDR2 YFSETQ. The chain's CDR3 is CASSLAGQDYGYTF. DNA of the CDR3: TGCGCCAGCAGCTTGGCGGGACAGGACTATGGCTACACCTTC.

V gene TRBV9 combines with J gene TRBJ2-6; D gene unclear. V was clipped by 0 bases and J by 0 bases, with 13 bases between them. This CDR3 contains 18 residues. Per germline, CDR1 SGDLS and CDR2 YYNGEE. The DNA of the CDR3 is TGTGCCAGCAGCGTAGGAGTAGGAGTTAGCTCTGGGGCCAACGTCCTGACTTTC. Protein product: CASSVGVGVSSGANVLTF.

CDR3 bases: TGTGCCAGCAGCTTTCCCAGGCAGGACTCCGAGCAGTACTTC. Protein product: CASSFPRQDSEQYF. The gene calls are TRBV5-6 and TRBJ2-7; a weak D match, TRBD2 (5 bases). The germline CDR1 and CDR2 sequences are SGHDT and YYEEEE. Between the trimmed V and J ends, which lost 2 bases and 6 bases, there was a span of 15 bases. The CDR3 runs 14 residues.